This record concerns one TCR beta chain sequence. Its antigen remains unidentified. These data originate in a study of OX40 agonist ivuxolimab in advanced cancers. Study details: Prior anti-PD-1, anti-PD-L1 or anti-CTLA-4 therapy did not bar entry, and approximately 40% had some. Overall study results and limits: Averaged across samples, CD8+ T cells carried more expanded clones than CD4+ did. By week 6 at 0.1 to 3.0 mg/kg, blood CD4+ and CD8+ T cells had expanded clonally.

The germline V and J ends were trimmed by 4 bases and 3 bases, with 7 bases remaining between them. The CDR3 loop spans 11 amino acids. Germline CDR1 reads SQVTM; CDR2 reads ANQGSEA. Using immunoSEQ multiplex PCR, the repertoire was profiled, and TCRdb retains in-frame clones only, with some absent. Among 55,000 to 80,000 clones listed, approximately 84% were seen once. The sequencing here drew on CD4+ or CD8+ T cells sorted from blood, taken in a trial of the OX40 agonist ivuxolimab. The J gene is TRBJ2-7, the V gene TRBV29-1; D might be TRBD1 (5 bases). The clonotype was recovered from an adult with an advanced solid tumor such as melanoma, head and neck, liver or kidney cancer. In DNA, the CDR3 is TGCAGCGTTGGGGGCAGCTACGAGCAGTACTTC. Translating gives CSVGGSYEQYF.